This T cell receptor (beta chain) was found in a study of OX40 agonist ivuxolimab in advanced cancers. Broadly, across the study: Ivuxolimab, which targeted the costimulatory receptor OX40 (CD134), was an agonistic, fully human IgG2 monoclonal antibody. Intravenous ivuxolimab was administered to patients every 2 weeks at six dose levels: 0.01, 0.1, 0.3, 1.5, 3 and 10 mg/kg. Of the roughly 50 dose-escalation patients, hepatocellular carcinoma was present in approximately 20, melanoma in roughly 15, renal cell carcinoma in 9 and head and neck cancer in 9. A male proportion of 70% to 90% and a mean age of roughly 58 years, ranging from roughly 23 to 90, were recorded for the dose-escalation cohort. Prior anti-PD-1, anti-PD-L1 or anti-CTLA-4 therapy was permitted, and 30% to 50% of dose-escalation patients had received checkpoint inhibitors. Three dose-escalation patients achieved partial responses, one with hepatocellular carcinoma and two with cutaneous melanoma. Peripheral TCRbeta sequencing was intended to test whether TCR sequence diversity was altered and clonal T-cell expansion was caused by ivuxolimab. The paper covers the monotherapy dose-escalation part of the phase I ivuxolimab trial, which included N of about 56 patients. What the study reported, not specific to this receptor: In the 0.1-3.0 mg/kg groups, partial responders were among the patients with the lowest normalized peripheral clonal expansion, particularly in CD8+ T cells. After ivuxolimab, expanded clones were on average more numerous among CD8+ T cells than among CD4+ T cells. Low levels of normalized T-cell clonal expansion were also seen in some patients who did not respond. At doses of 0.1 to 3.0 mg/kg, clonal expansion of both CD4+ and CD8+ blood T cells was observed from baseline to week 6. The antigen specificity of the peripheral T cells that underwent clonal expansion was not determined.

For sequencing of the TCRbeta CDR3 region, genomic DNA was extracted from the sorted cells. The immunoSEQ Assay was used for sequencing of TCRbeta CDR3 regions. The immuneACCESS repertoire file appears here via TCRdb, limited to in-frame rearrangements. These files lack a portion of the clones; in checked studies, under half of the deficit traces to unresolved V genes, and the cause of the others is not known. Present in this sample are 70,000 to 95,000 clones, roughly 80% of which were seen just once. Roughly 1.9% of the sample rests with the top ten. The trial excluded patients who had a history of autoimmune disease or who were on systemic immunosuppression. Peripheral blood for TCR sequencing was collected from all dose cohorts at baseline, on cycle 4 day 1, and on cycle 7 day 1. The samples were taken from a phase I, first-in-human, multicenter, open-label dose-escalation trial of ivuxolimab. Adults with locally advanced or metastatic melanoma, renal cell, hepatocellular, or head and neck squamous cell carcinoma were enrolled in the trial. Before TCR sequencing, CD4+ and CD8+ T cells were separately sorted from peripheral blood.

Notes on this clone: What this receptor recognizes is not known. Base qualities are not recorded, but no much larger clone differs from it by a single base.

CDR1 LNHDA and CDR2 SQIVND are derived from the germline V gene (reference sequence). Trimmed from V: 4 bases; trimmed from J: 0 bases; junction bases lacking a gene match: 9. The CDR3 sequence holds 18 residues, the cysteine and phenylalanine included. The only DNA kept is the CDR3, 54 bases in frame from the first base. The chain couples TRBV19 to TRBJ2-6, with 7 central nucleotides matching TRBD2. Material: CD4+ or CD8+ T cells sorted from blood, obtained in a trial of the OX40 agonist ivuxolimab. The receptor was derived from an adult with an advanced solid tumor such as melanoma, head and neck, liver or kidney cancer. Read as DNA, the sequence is TGTGCCAGTAGTAGACTTCGGGGGGTAAGCTCTGGGGCCAACGTCCTGACTTTC. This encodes CASSRLRGVSSGANVLTF. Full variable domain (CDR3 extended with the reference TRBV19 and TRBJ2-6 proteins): DGGITQSPKYLFRKEGQNVTLSCEQNLNHDAMYWYRQDPGQGLRLIYYSQIVNDFQKGDIAEGYSVSREKKESFPLTVTSAQKNPTAFYLCASSRLRGVSSGANVLTFGAGSRLTVL.